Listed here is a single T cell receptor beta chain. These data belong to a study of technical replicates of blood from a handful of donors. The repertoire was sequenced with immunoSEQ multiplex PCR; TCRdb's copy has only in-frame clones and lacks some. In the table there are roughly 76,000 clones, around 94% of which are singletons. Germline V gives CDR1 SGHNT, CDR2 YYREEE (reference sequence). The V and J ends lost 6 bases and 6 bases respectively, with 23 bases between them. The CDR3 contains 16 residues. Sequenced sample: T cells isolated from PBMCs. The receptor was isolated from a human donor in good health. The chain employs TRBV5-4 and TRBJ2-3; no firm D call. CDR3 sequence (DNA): TGTGCCAGCACCGTGATGGTCGCGGCTAAGAGGGATACGCAGTATTTT. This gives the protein CASTVMVAAKRDTQYF.